A single sample is the source of the 5 T cell receptor beta chains below, sequenced in a study of blood T cell repertoires in COVID-19. Libraries were prepared by immunoSEQ multiplex PCR; TCRdb keeps only in-frame clonotypes and omits some of them. The sample shows around 60,000 clones, 72% of them seen only once. Input material: peripheral blood. All receptors come from a woman aged 70 to 79 with COVID-19, enrolled during active disease.

This clone showed up just once. The CDR3: CASSLIIGVEDEQFF. The CDR3 DNA reads as TGCGCCAGCAGCTTGATTATAGGGGTTGAGGATGAGCAGTTCTTC. The chain employs TRBV5-1 and TRBJ2-1; D is perhaps TRBD1 (5 bases). V lost 1 base and J lost 8, with 16 bases in between. Germline CDR1 SGHRS, CDR2 YFSETQ. This CDR3 spans 15 amino acids.

This rearrangement joins TRBV3-1 (or the pseudogene TRBV3-2) to TRBJ1-1; 10 bases map to TRBD1. J lost 6 bases, V lost 6 bases, and 4 bases had no gene match. The germline V gene has CDR1 LGHDT and CDR2 YNNKEL (reference sequence). This CDR3 contains 13 residues. CDR3 protein: CASRGQGRPEAFF. In nucleotides, the CDR3 is TGTGCCAGCAGGGGACAGGGGCGTCCTGAAGCTTTCTTT.

This chain connects TRBV7-8 to TRBJ2-1, with 7 bases fitting TRBD2. V shed 4 bases, J shed 2 bases, and the junction held 8 bases outside the gene matches. The CDR3 spans 16 residues. Germline V gene data show CDR1 as SGHVS and CDR2 as FQNEAQ. The CDR3 nucleotides are TGTGCCAGCAGCTCTAAACCAGGGACTACCTACAATGAGCAGTTCTTC. It yields the protein CASSSKPGTTYNEQFF.

The chain carries TRBV7-2 and TRBJ2-2; 13 positions agree with TRBD2. This CDR3 has 17 amino acids. Germline trimming cut 6 bases from V and 7 bases from J; bases unmatched to any gene: 11. CDR1 is SGHTA and CDR2 is FQGNSA in the germline V gene. CDR3 DNA sequence: TGTGCCAGCAGTTCAGGACTAGCGGGGGCCCTGGGCGGGGAGCTGTTTTTT. Encoded protein: CASSSGLAGALGGELFF.

The chain has TRBV27 and TRBJ2-7; 11 positions match TRBD2. CDR1 MNHEY and CDR2 SMNVEV come from the germline V gene (reference sequence). There are 13 residues in the CDR3. Losses at the gene ends were 6 bases for V and 4 bases for J; bases not matched to a gene: 2. CDR3 loop: CASRASGRYEQYV. In DNA, the CDR3 is TGTGCCAGCAGAGCTAGCGGGAGGTACGAGCAGTACGTC.